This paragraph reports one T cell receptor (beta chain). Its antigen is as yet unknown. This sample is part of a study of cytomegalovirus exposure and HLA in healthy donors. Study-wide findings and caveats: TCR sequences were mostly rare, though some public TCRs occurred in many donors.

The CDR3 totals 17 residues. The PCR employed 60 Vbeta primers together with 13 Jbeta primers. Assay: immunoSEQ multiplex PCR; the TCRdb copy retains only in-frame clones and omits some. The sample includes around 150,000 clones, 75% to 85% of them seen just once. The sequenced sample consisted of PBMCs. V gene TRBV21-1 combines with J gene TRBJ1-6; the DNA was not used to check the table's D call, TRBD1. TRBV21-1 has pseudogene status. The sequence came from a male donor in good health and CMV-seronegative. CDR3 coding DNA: TGTGCCAGCAGCCCCCAGGGGGACAGGGAAAATAATTCACCCCTCCACTTT. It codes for CASSPQGDRENNSPLHF.